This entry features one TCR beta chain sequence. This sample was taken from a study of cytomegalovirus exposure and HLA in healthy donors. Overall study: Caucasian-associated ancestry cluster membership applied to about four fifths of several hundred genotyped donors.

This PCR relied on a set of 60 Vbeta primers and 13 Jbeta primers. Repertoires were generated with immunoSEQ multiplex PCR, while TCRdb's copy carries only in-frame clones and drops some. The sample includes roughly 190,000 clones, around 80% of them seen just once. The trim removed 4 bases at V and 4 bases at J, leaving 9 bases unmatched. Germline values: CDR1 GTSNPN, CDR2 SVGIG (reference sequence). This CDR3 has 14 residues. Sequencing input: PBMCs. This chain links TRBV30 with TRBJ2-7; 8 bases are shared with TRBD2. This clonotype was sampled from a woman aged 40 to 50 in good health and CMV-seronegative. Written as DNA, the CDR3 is TGTGCCTGGACTACATTCGGGGGGGCGTACGAGCAGTACTTC. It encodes CAWTTFGGAYEQYF. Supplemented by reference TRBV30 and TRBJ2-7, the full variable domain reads SQTIHQWPATLVQPVGSPLSLECTVEGTSNPNLYWYRQAAGRGLQLLFYSVGIGQISSEVPQNLSASRPQDRQFILSSKKLLLSDSGFYLCAWTTFGGAYEQYFGPGTRLTVT.